Each of the 15 T cell receptor beta chains below was sequenced from the same sample in a study of Ad26.COV2.S vaccination and SARS-CoV-2 variants. Treatment noted: roughly 19 received Ad26.COV2.S at low or high dose, single or two shots; roughly five received placebo; per-sample allocation not given. Collection of samples fell on day 63 after the first vaccine or placebo injection. Libraries were prepared by immunoSEQ multiplex PCR; TCRdb keeps only in-frame clonotypes and omits some of them. Counted here are hundreds of thousands of clones, approximately 92% occurring once; the ten biggest clones make up under 2%. The source material was peripheral blood, sampled in a trial of Ad26.COV2.S vaccine versus placebo. Source of these receptors: a person aged 18-65 years who received the Ad26.COV2.S COVID-19 vaccine or a placebo.

The V gene is TRBV30, the J gene TRBJ1-4; 11 bases align to TRBD1. The germline gives CDR1 GTSNPN, CDR2 SVGIG (reference sequence). V was pared by 2 bases and J by 7 bases, with 6 bases of the junction left unmatched. The CDR3 runs 15 residues. The CDR3 nucleotides are TGTGCCTGGAGTACCCCCGGGACAGGGGGTGAAAAACTGTTTTTT. Protein product: CAWSTPGTGGEKLFF.

V gene TRBV19 combines with J gene TRBJ1-2, with D uncertain. Germline values: CDR1 LNHDA, CDR2 SQIVND (reference sequence). V lost 5 bases, J lost 4 bases, and 8 bases lay in between. CDR3 length: 12 residues. The CDR3 nucleotides are TGTGCCAGTAGTGTCGTCAGCTATGGCTACACCTTC. Residues: CASSVVSYGYTF.

The chain joins TRBV4-1 to TRBJ2-1; perhaps TRBD2 as D (7 bases). With 2 bases removed from V and 4 bases from J, the gap between germline ends came to 30 bases. Germline V gene data show CDR1 as MGHRA and CDR2 as YSYEKL. This CDR3 contains 21 residues. Here the CDR3 DNA reads TGCGCCAGCAGCCAAATCTACGCGAAATCGGGGGGCCCAGGTAGATACAATGAGCAGTTCTTC. This gives the protein CASSQIYAKSGGPGRYNEQFF.

The chain is built from TRBV14 and TRBJ2-7, with 10 bases lining up with TRBD2. The germline V gene has CDR1 SGHDN and CDR2 FVKESK. This CDR3 region has 16 residues. V trimming: 4 bases; J trimming: 3 bases; junction bases outside the gene matches: 9. The CDR3 nucleotides are TGTGCCAGCAGCCTCCCAGCTAGCGGGGGTTACTACGAGCAGTACTTC. Amino acid sequence: CASSLPASGGYYEQYF.

The chain couples TRBV7-6 to TRBJ1-1; the D is unclear. This CDR3 spans 15 amino acids. V lost 1 base and J lost 0, with 9 bases in between. Per germline, CDR1 SGHVS and CDR2 FNYEAQ. CDR3 loop: CASSLGSQMNTEAFF. In DNA, the CDR3 is TGTGCCAGCAGCTTAGGTTCACAGATGAACACTGAAGCTTTCTTT. The full variable domain, its missing parts supplied by reference TRBV7-6 and TRBJ1-1, is GAGVSQSPRYKVTKRGQDVALRCDPISGHVSLYWYRQALGQGPEFLTYFNYEAQQDKSGLPNDRFSAERPEGSISTLTIQRTEQRDSAMYRCASSLGSQMNTEAFFGQGTRLTVV.

A note on this clone: Other DNA sequences of this sample code for an identical CDR3. V and J are TRBV18 and TRBJ1-5; 7 nucleotides align to TRBD1. The V gene's germline CDR1 is KGHSH and CDR2 LQKENI. The CDR3 loop spans 16 amino acids. The junction had 5 bases not matched to a gene; V was cut back by 3 bases and J by 0 bases. In nucleotides, the CDR3 is TGTGCCAGCTCACCCGGGACAGTGTATAGCAATCAGCCCCAGCATTTT. It specifies CASSPGTVYSNQPQHF.

The gene calls are TRBV11-2 and TRBJ2-5; tentatively, D is TRBD1 or TRBD2 (7 bases each). CDR1 is SGHAT and CDR2 is FQNNGV in the germline V gene. There are 16 residues in the CDR3. The V and J ends lost 5 bases and 5 bases respectively, with 21 bases between them. The CDR3 loop reads CASSLGGTAIGETQYF. In nucleotides, the CDR3 is TGTGCCAGCAGCCTCGGGGGGACAGCTATAGGGGAGACCCAGTACTTC.

The rearrangement uses TRBV27 and TRBJ2-3; TRBD2 matches at 7 bases. Unmatched junction bases numbered 0, after V lost 5 bases and J lost 4 bases. The V gene's germline CDR1 is MNHEY and CDR2 SMNVEV (reference sequence). CDR3 length: 12 amino acids. CDR3 nucleotides: TGTGCCAGCAGTCGGGGGGCAGATACGCAGTATTTT. It is translated as CASSRGADTQYF.

V usage is TRBV5-1 and J usage is TRBJ2-7; 8 nucleotides line up with TRBD1. V lost 4 bases and J lost 12; bases outside the gene matches: 18. Germline CDR1 is SGHRS and CDR2 is YFSETQ. The CDR3 loop spans 15 amino acids. The CDR3 here is CASSQVTGAPPPLYF. CDR3 nucleotides: TGCGCCAGCAGCCAGGTGACAGGGGCTCCTCCTCCCTTGTACTTC.

The chain joins TRBV6-1 to TRBJ1-5, with D possibly TRBD1 on 6 matching bases. Germline V gene lookup returns CDR1 MNHNS and CDR2 SASEGT. The CDR3 covers 16 residues. V was clipped by 1 base and J by 7 bases, with 17 bases between them. CDR3 DNA: TGTGCCAGCAGTGAAGGGATAGGGGGGCAAGGGCAGCCCCAGCATTTT. Translated, it gives CASSEGIGGQGQPQHF.

This chain links TRBV27 with TRBJ1-5, with 8 bases fitting TRBD1. The CDR3 is made up of 14 amino acids. J was trimmed by 5 bases and V by 6 bases; bases with no gene match: 6. Germline CDR1 is MNHEY and CDR2 is SMNVEV (reference sequence). The CDR3 region is CASSNRGRYQPQHF. The CDR3 nucleotides read TGTGCCAGCAGCAACAGGGGGAGATATCAGCCCCAGCATTTT.

J is TRBJ2-1 and V is TRBV2; D remains unclear. V was clipped by 2 bases and J by 10 bases, with 9 bases between them. The CDR3 contains 12 residues. Germline values: CDR1 SNHLY, CDR2 FYNNEI. The CDR3 nucleotides are TGTGCCAGCAGTGAATATATAGTGGAGCAGTTCTTC. Its translation: CASSEYIVEQFF.

The J gene is TRBJ2-5, the V gene TRBV5-1; the D is unclear. Trimming cost V 0 bases and J 2 bases, with 11 bases left between them. The germline V gene encodes CDR1 SGHRS and CDR2 YFSETQ. The CDR3 totals 15 residues. Written as DNA, the CDR3 is TGCGCCAGCAGCTTGGAAAGCCCCTCTCAAGAGACCCAGTACTTC. This gives the protein CASSLESPSQETQYF.

J is TRBJ2-7 and V is TRBV30, with D perhaps given as TRBD1 or TRBD2 (5 bases each). CDR1 and CDR2 from the germline V gene are GTSNPN and SVGIG (reference sequence). The CDR3 spans 14 residues. V lost 4 bases to trimming and J lost 2 bases, with 15 bases between them. The CDR3 DNA reads as TGTGCCTGGAACCCGGACATCGGGGCCTACGAGCAGTACTTC. It is translated as CAWNPDIGAYEQYF.

V and J are TRBV10-2 and TRBJ2-1; a weak D match, TRBD1 (5 bases). V was clipped by 5 bases and J by 8 bases, with 7 bases between them. The CDR3 covers 11 residues. CDR1 and CDR2 from the germline V gene are WSHSY and SAAADI. CDR3 sequence (DNA): TGCGCCAGCAGTAAGGGGTATGAGCAGTTCTTC. Translated: CASSKGYEQFF.